What follows are 21 T cell receptor beta chains derived from one specimen sequenced in a study of blood T cell repertoires in COVID-19. Assay used: immunoSEQ multiplex PCR; TCRdb lists only in-frame clones, some missing. The sample lists approximately 98,000 clones; about three quarters were seen once. Sequencing used peripheral blood. The receptors come from a woman aged 40 to 50 with acute or convalescent COVID-19.

This clone was recorded at least ten times. J is TRBJ1-5 and V is TRBV4-3; D gene uncertain. CDR3 length equals 15 residues. Germline V gene sequence: CDR1 LGHNA, CDR2 YSLEER. V shed 0 bases and J shed 1 base, with 7 bases lying between them. The CDR3 nucleotides read TGCGCCAGCAGCCAAGATTTCGGGAGCAATCAGCCCCAGCATTTT. Translating gives CASSQDFGSNQPQHF.

The genes are TRBV11-2 and TRBJ2-5; TRBD2 is a possible D gene (6 bases). Germline V gene lookup returns CDR1 SGHAT and CDR2 FQNNGV. This CDR3 has 16 amino acids. Trimming left V 5 bases short and J 1 base short, with 17 bases between. The CDR3 DNA sequence: TGTGCCAGCAGCGACCCCACGGACTACATCCAAGAGACCCAGTACTTC. It translates to CASSDPTDYIQETQYF.

The rearrangement links TRBV28 to TRBJ1-3, with 8 bases lining up with TRBD1. The V gene end was trimmed by 5 bases and the J gene end by 3 bases; junction bases not matched to a gene: 6. The V gene's germline CDR1 is MDHEN and CDR2 SYDVKM. This CDR3 contains 15 residues. CDR3 sequence reads: CASSGNGQGGNTIYF. The CDR3 DNA reads as TGTGCCAGCAGTGGAAACGGACAGGGTGGAAACACCATATATTTT.

This chain uses TRBV3-1 (or the pseudogene TRBV3-2) with TRBJ2-2, with D possibly being TRBD2 (6 bases). This CDR3 has 15 amino acids. Germline V gene data show CDR1 as LGHDT and CDR2 as YNNKEL (reference sequence). V was cut by 4 bases and J by 5 bases, with 14 bases left in between. The CDR3: CASSPWGVGTGELFF. The CDR3 DNA reads TGTGCCAGCAGCCCCTGGGGGGTTGGGACCGGGGAGCTGTTTTTT.

This chain uses TRBV29-1 with TRBJ2-7, with a weak D call TRBD2 (6 bases). The V and J ends lost 7 bases and 7 bases respectively, with 26 bases between them. The germline V gene has CDR1 SQVTM and CDR2 ANQGSEA. The CDR3 is made up of 15 amino acids. The CDR3 DNA reads as TGCAGCGCAAGTCTTACCGGGGCCTCCGCGGGGGAGCAGTACTTC. It specifies CSASLTGASAGEQYF.

This clone occurred a few times. Sequence at one end of the junction differs from germline and may be a read error. The chain combines TRBV28 with TRBJ2-3; no clear D. Per the germline V gene, CDR1 is MDHEN and CDR2 is SYDVKM. This CDR3 spans 11 amino acids. As DNA, the CDR3 is TGTGCCAGCAGTTTAGGTCTGACACCTCAATTT. It is translated as CASSLGLTPQF.

The V and J genes are TRBV10-3 and TRBJ2-1, with TRBD2 matching over 10 bases. The germline CDR1 and CDR2 sequences are ENHRY and SYGVKD. J gave up 7 bases and V 0 bases, and 6 bases lay outside the gene matches. The CDR3 spans 16 residues. CDR3 nucleotide sequence: TGTGCCATCAGTGAGTCCAGCGGGGGGGCTGGGAATGAGCAGTTCTTC. Amino acid sequence: CAISESSGGAGNEQFF.

This clone showed up just once. The chain uses TRBV7-6 and TRBJ2-5, with TRBD1 matching 7 bases. CDR1 and CDR2 (germline): SGHVS, FNYEAQ. V dropped 4 bases and J dropped 1; count of bases not matched to a gene: 12. The CDR3 totals 17 residues. Here the CDR3 DNA reads TGTGCCAGCAGCTCGGGACAGATCCCTCTGTCCCAAGAGACCCAGTACTTC. It yields the protein CASSSGQIPLSQETQYF.

The chain joins TRBV7-2 to TRBJ2-3; D gene ambiguous. Germline values: CDR1 SGHTA, CDR2 FQGNSA. V was shortened by 7 bases and J by 0 bases, with 11 bases between the two germline ends. This CDR3 is built from 14 residues. The CDR3 loop is CASTKQVSTDTQYF. The CDR3 nucleotides are TGTGCCAGCACCAAGCAGGTTAGCACAGATACGCAGTATTTT.

The table lists this clone with a few counts. The chain has TRBV7-9 and TRBJ1-4; 7 bases fit TRBD1. J gave up 6 bases and V 4 bases, and 5 bases lay outside the gene matches. Germline CDR1 and CDR2: SEHNR and FQNEAQ (reference sequence). This CDR3 is 14 amino acids long. The CDR3 region is CASSYIGTDEKLFF. CDR3 in DNA: TGTGCCAGCAGCTATATCGGGACAGATGAAAAACTGTTTTTT.

V is TRBV2 and J is TRBJ2-7, with no clear D. Germline assignment: CDR1 SNHLY and CDR2 FYNNEI. Trimming shortened V by 5 bases and J by 0 bases, and 5 bases separated the two germline ends. CDR3 length: 12 amino acids. In DNA form, the CDR3 reads TGTGCCAGCAGTTCGAGCTCCTACGAGCAGTACTTC. The encoded protein is CASSSSSYEQYF.

Many counts were recorded for this clone. The rearrangement joins TRBV11-2 to TRBJ2-7, with 8 bases that match TRBD2. Germline V gene sequence: CDR1 SGHAT, CDR2 FQNNGV. The V and J ends lost 0 bases and 6 bases, in that order; junction bases with no gene match: 7. This CDR3 spans 15 amino acids. The CDR3 region is CASSLDPGGFSEQYF. The CDR3, as DNA: TGTGCCAGCAGCTTAGATCCGGGAGGGTTTTCCGAGCAGTACTTC.

The chain couples TRBV9 to TRBJ2-5, with TRBD1 as a possible D gene (5 bases). V shed 2 bases and J shed 3 bases, with 14 bases lying between them. The CDR3 has 15 residues. CDR1 is SGDLS, CDR2 YYNGEE, per germline. The chain's CDR3 is CASSVQGSPKETQYF. As DNA, the CDR3 is TGTGCCAGCAGCGTGCAGGGATCTCCTAAAGAGACCCAGTACTTC.

The CDR3 loop reads CASSLGLGWDSQETQYF. The DNA of the CDR3 is TGTGCCAGCAGCTTAGGGCTGGGGTGGGACTCCCAAGAGACCCAGTACTTC. The rearrangement joins TRBV7-2 to TRBJ2-5, with D possibly matching TRBD2 (6 bases). CDR1 is SGHTA, CDR2 FQGNSA, per germline. CDR3 length: 17 amino acids. V dropped 1 base and J dropped 1 base, with 16 bases sitting between them.

The V gene is TRBV5-1, the J gene TRBJ1-2; possible D gene TRBD1, 6 bases. The CDR3 consists of 13 residues. Germline assignment: CDR1 SGHRS and CDR2 YFSETQ. V lost 3 bases, J lost 5 bases, and 11 bases lay in between. CDR3 amino acids: CASSSGTRYGYTF. CDR3 DNA sequence: TGCGCCAGCAGCTCCGGGACAAGGTATGGCTACACCTTC.

V is TRBV29-1 and J is TRBJ2-1; a possible D gene is TRBD1 (5 bases). Trimming stripped 4 bases from V and 2 bases from J, with 9 bases between. Germline V CDR1 and CDR2: SQVTM, ANQGSEA. The CDR3 is made up of 13 amino acids. The CDR3 nucleotides read TGCAGCGTTGGATCAGGGACCTACAATGAGCAGTTCTTC. It specifies CSVGSGTYNEQFF.

The gene calls are TRBV19 and TRBJ2-2; TRBD1 might be the D (5 bases). The CDR3 extends over 16 amino acids. Germline V gene data show CDR1 as LNHDA and CDR2 as SQIVND (reference sequence). V was shortened by 4 bases and J by 6 bases, with 18 bases between the two germline ends. The CDR3 region has the DNA TGTGCCAGTAGTAAGGGTGCGGCAGGGAAGGCCGGGGAGCTGTTTTTT. Its translation: CASSKGAAGKAGELFF.

In its sample, this clone was seen once. The CDR3 sequence: CATTVMDRKQETQYF. The CDR3 nucleotides are TGTGCCACCACCGTGATGGACAGGAAGCAAGAGACCCAGTACTTC. The chain uses TRBV6-5 and TRBJ2-5, with TRBD1 identical over 7 bases. V was clipped by 10 bases and J by 2 bases; unmatched bases: 13. CDR1 and CDR2 (germline): MNHEY, SVGAGI. CDR3 length: 15 residues.

The V call is TRBV21-1, the J call TRBJ2-1; the table's D call of TRBD1 was not tested on the DNA. TRBV21-1 is marked as a pseudogene. This CDR3 has 16 residues. The CDR3 DNA follows: TGTGCCAGCAGCAAAGAGGAACAGGGGCCCTACAATGAGCAGTTCTTC. Amino acid sequence: CASSKEEQGPYNEQFF.

The chain combines TRBV6-5 with TRBJ2-3; 8 positions match TRBD2. The CDR3 is 14 amino acids. V was pared by 11 bases and J by 5 bases, with 12 bases of the junction left unmatched. Germline values: CDR1 MNHEY, CDR2 SVGAGI. The CDR3 loop is CAGKTGGARDTQYF. The CDR3 DNA is TGTGCCGGGAAGACCGGGGGGGCCAGAGATACGCAGTATTTT.

V gene TRBV9 combines with J gene TRBJ1-6; 10 nucleotides line up with TRBD1. V shed 0 bases, J shed 6 bases, and the junction held 3 bases outside the gene matches. Germline CDR1 reads SGDLS; CDR2 reads YYNGEE. The CDR3 consists of 16 residues. This CDR3 is CASSVETGGLNSPLHF. The CDR3 bases are TGTGCCAGCAGCGTAGAGACAGGGGGCCTTAATTCACCCCTCCACTTT.